The entry that follows covers one TCR beta chain sequence. This sample's RNA came from whole unsorted tissue. The CDR3 has 13 residues. V shed 1 base and J shed 9 bases, with 14 bases lying between them. Germline CDR1 and CDR2: SGHDT and YYEEEE. This entry belongs to a study of tumor and adjacent non-tumor tissue in lung cancer. TCRbeta libraries were built with three rounds of nested PCR, modified from ARM-PCR. Using its own MiXCR run on the multiplex PCR reads, TCRdb lists one record per CDR3 protein. This sample has about 75,000 distinct CDR3 sequences, with roughly 73% found just once. Sequencing was carried out using lung tumor tissue. This rearrangement joins TRBV5-6 to TRBJ2-7; no clear D gene. This TCR was sampled from a woman between 50 and 59 years old with non-small cell lung cancer. This CDR3 reads CASSLIAPYVQYF. In nucleotides, the CDR3 is TGTGCCAGCAGCTTGATAGCTCCCTATGTGCAGTACTTC. Using reference TRBV5-6 and TRBJ2-7 for the parts outside the CDR3, the full variable domain is DAGVTQSPTHLIKTRGQQVTLRCSPKSGHDTVSWYQQALGQGPQFIFQYYEEEERQRGNFPDRFSGHQFPNYSSELNVNALLLGDSALYLCASSLIAPYVQYFGPGTRLTVT.